This TCR beta chain was retrieved from a study of shared clonotypes between healthy human individuals. General study results and limits: Naive CD4 clonotypes overlapped across a few donors at about 5%. The study found lower generation probabilities in non-shared clonotypes than in those shared by all four donors.

To note about this clone: The antigen is unknown.

Germline V gene data show CDR1 as PRHDT and CDR2 as FYEKMQ (reference sequence). The CDR3 contains 14 residues. Trimming took off 5 bases at V and 2 bases at J, with 13 bases between the two ends. The assay was run at deep level. TCRdb's copy holds only in-frame clones and misses some; the assay was immunoSEQ multiplex PCR. Of 950,000 to 1,100,000 clones listed, about 77% are singletons. The clonotype was recovered from a man between 18 and 29 years old in good health. V gene TRBV13 combines with J gene TRBJ2-7; tentative D call: TRBD1 (6 bases). Sequencing was performed on memory CD4+ T cells sorted from blood. Subset indicated: CD45RA-negative fraction. DNA of the CDR3: TGTGCCAGCAGCGTCGGACAGTGGACCTACGAGCAGTACTTC. This sequence encodes CASSVGQWTYEQYF.